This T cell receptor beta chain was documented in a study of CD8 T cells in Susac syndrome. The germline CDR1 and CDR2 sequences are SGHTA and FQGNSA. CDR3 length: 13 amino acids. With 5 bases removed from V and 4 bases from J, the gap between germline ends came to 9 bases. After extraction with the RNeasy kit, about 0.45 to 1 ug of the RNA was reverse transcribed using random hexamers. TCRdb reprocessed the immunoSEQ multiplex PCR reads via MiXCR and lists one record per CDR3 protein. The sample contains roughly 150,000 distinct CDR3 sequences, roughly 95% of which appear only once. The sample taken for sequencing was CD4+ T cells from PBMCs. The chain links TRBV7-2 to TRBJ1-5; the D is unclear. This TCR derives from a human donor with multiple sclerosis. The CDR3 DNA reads TGTGCCAGCAGCACGGTAGGAAATCAGCCCCAGCATTTT. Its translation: CASSTVGNQPQHF.